The T cell receptor beta chain described here comes from a study of cytomegalovirus exposure and HLA in healthy donors. 60 Vbeta and 13 Jbeta primers were used in PCR. Generated by immunoSEQ multiplex PCR, the TCRdb table keeps only in-frame clones and is missing some. This table holds fewer than 120,000 clones, around 83% found once. Healthy people donating bone marrow made up the donors. V was shortened by 5 bases and J by 2 bases, with 14 bases between the two germline ends. The CDR3 runs 15 residues. The germline V gene encodes CDR1 SEHNR and CDR2 FQNEAQ (reference sequence). Sequenced sample: PBMCs. This TCR derives from a woman between 55 and 75 years old in good health and CMV-seropositive. The chain couples TRBV7-9 to TRBJ2-3; tentatively, D is TRBD2 (6 bases). CDR3 sequence: CASSPIAAHTDTQYF. CDR3 in DNA: TGTGCCAGCAGCCCCATAGCGGCTCACACAGATACGCAGTATTTT.